The 9 T cell receptor beta chains given below trace back to one sample, sequenced in a study of T cells in Graves' hyperthyroidism and ophthalmopathy. TCR beta CDR3 regions were amplified from RNA. An initial round of RT-PCR targeting the TCR CDR3 relied on the HTBI primer set. MiXCR, run by TCRdb on the multiplex PCR reads, gives a single entry per CDR3 protein. The sample carries roughly 600,000 distinct CDR3 sequences, roughly 14% recorded once. The source material was blood. The receptor set was obtained from a woman between 45 and 60 years old with Graves' ophthalmopathy.

This clonotype was counted ten times or more. The chain employs TRBV11-3 and TRBJ1-1; D not certain. Between the trimmed V and J ends, which lost 6 bases and 4 bases, there was a span of 12 bases. This CDR3 is built from 13 residues. Germline CDR1 reads SGHNT; CDR2 reads YENEEA. This chain's CDR3 is CASSLLFGTEAFF. The CDR3 region has the DNA TGTGCCAGCAGTCTTCTGTTCGGCACTGAAGCTTTCTTT.

This clonotype was detected a few times. This sequence joins TRBV5-1 and TRBJ1-2, with a possible D match to TRBD1 (6 bases). V was shortened by 1 base and J by 8 bases, with 15 bases between the two germline ends. CDR3 length: 14 amino acids. The germline CDR1 and CDR2 sequences are SGHRS and YFSETQ. CDR3 protein: CASSLQGAGDGYTF. The CDR3 region has the DNA TGCGCCAGCAGCTTGCAGGGAGCAGGGGACGGCTACACCTTC.

This clonotype was detected many times. This chain joins TRBV20-1 and TRBJ2-5, with D uncertain. The CDR3 covers 14 residues. The germline CDR1 and CDR2 sequences are DFQATT and SNEGSKA (reference sequence). Trimming took off 0 bases at V and 4 bases at J, with 12 bases between the two ends. Written as DNA, the CDR3 is TGCAGTGCTAGAGATTTTGGGCCACGAGAGACCCAGTACTTC. Translating gives CSARDFGPRETQYF.

This clonotype has only a few counts. The rearrangement links TRBV20-1 to TRBJ2-3; D is ambiguous. The CDR3 length is 16 residues. V dropped 3 bases and J dropped 2 bases, with 18 bases sitting between them. Germline V gene data show CDR1 as DFQATT and CDR2 as SNEGSKA (reference sequence). CDR3 bases: TGCAGTGCTAGTCGTTTGCGGAGCTCGGACACAGATACGCAGTATTTT. This encodes CSASRLRSSDTDTQYF.

This clonotype has at least ten counts. The V gene is TRBV2, the J gene TRBJ1-5, with D perhaps matching TRBD1 (5 bases). V shed 5 bases and J shed 4 bases, with 12 bases lying between them. Germline V gene sequence: CDR1 SNHLY, CDR2 FYNNEI. The CDR3 loop spans 14 amino acids. In DNA form, the CDR3 reads TGTGCCAGCAGTACAGGTGATTGGAATCAGCCCCAGCATTTT. Translated, it gives CASSTGDWNQPQHF.

This clonotype has at least ten counts. The V call is TRBV5-1, the J call TRBJ1-1; D unresolved. V was trimmed by 5 bases and J by 5 bases, leaving 13 bases between them. This CDR3 has 13 amino acids. Germline loops: CDR1 SGHRS, CDR2 YFSETQ. This CDR3 is CASSIHGPTEAFF. CDR3 nucleotides: TGCGCCAGCAGTATACACGGGCCAACTGAAGCTTTCTTT.

The chain joins TRBV24-1 to TRBJ1-1; possibly TRBD1 for D (5 bases). CDR3 length: 16 amino acids. CDR1 is KGHDR and CDR2 is SFDVKD in the germline V gene. With 4 bases removed from V and 1 base from J, the gap between germline ends came to 15 bases. The CDR3 is CATSDVKTEKNTEAFF. For the CDR3, the DNA is TGTGCCACCAGTGACGTTAAGACAGAGAAGAACACTGAAGCTTTCTTT.

This clonotype was counted ten times or more. The gene calls are TRBV5-1 and TRBJ2-5; TRBD1 might be the D (5 bases). Germline CDR1 and CDR2: SGHRS and YFSETQ. Trimming removed 0 bases at V and 5 bases at J, with 11 bases between. The CDR3 consists of 14 residues. The CDR3 loop is CASSLDYPGETQYF. The CDR3 DNA follows: TGCGCCAGCAGCTTGGATTATCCAGGGGAGACCCAGTACTTC. The whole variable domain, filled in from reference TRBV5-1 and TRBJ2-5, reads KAGVTQTPRYLIKTRGQQVTLSCSPISGHRSVSWYQQTPGQGLQFLFEYFSETQRNKGNFPGRFSGRQFSNSRSEMNVSTLELGDSALYLCASSLDYPGETQYFGPGTRLLVL.

In this sample, this clonotype turned up a few times. The V call is TRBV4-3, the J call TRBJ2-2; D gene ambiguous. V lost 2 bases, J lost 6 bases, and 10 bases lay in between. In germline, CDR1 is LGHNA, CDR2 YSLEER. The CDR3 consists of 14 residues. Here the CDR3 reads CASSQRVGSGELFF. As DNA, the CDR3 is TGCGCCAGCAGCCAAAGAGTAGGGTCCGGGGAGCTGTTTTTT.